The 18 T cell receptor beta chains below were found in one sample sequenced in a study of shared clonotypes between healthy human individuals. Assay: immunoSEQ multiplex PCR; the TCRdb copy retains only in-frame clones and omits some. The sample shows under 2,000,000 clones, 85% to 95% of them seen only once. It was CD45RO-negative cells, positively selected for CCR7, that made up naive CD8 cells, with terminally differentiated effector memory CD45RA+ cells excluded. The material sequenced was naive CD8+ T cells sorted from blood. These receptors all come from a man aged 18 to 29 in good health.

The J gene is TRBJ1-1, the V gene TRBV9, with 7 bases aligning to TRBD1. With 4 bases clipped from V and 4 bases from J, the junction kept 7 bases outside the gene matches. Germline CDR1 and CDR2: SGDLS and YYNGEE. The CDR3 has 14 amino acids. CDR3 sequence: CASSQTGTSTEAFF. DNA of the CDR3: TGTGCCAGCAGCCAGACAGGGACGAGCACTGAAGCTTTCTTT. The full variable domain, in which reference TRBV9 and TRBJ1-1 provide the parts outside the CDR3, is DSGVTQTPKHLITATGQRVTLRCSPRSGDLSVYWYQQSLDQGLQFLIQYYNGEERAKGNILERFSAQQFPDLHSELNLSSLELGDSALYFCASSQTGTSTEAFFGQGTRLTVV.

The chain carries TRBV15 and TRBJ2-1; 14 positions match TRBD2. V gave up 5 bases and J gave up 6 bases; unmatched junction bases: 6. Germline loops: CDR1 LNHNV, CDR2 YYDKDF (reference sequence). This CDR3 spans 16 amino acids. The CDR3 sequence: CATSAPTSGGANEQFF. The CDR3 bases are TGTGCCACCAGCGCACCGACTAGCGGGGGGGCCAATGAGCAGTTCTTC.

The V gene is TRBV28, the J gene TRBJ2-7; D possibly corresponds to TRBD2 (6 bases). The CDR3 extends over 16 amino acids. V was cut by 1 base and J by 0 bases, with 13 bases left in between. CDR1 is MDHEN, CDR2 SYDVKM, per germline. CDR3: CASSLFPGDPSYEQYF. For the CDR3, the DNA is TGTGCCAGCAGTTTATTTCCGGGGGACCCCTCCTACGAGCAGTACTTC.

This clone was seen once. The genes are TRBV29-1 and TRBJ1-3, with no clear D. CDR3 length equals 12 residues. Trimming left V 6 bases short and J 7 bases short, with 13 bases between. In germline, CDR1 is SQVTM, CDR2 ANQGSEA. CDR3 DNA sequence: TGCAGCGTGAGCGAGGGTTCCAACACCATATATTTT. Translated: CSVSEGSNTIYF.

Concerning this clone: The sample has other DNA sequences that encode this CDR3 too. The V and J genes are TRBV5-4 and TRBJ2-5; D is uncertain. With 0 bases removed from V and 3 bases from J, the gap between germline ends came to 3 bases. Germline V gene data show CDR1 as SGHNT and CDR2 as YYREEE (reference sequence). The CDR3 has 12 residues. CDR3: CASSLVEETQYF. The DNA of the CDR3 is TGTGCCAGCAGCTTGGTAGAAGAGACCCAGTACTTC.

The chain combines TRBV6-5 with TRBJ1-1, with D perhaps matching TRBD1 (5 bases). Trimming removed 2 bases from V and 1 base from J, with 8 bases in between. This CDR3 has 14 amino acids. Germline loops: CDR1 MNHEY, CDR2 SVGAGI. This CDR3 is CASSYGGSNTEAFF. The CDR3 nucleotides are TGTGCCAGCAGTTACGGGGGGTCGAACACTGAAGCTTTCTTT.

The chain has TRBV2 and TRBJ1-3; possible D gene TRBD1, 6 bases. Germline CDR1 is SNHLY and CDR2 is FYNNEI. Between the trimmed V and J ends, which lost 5 bases and 0 bases, there was a span of 14 bases. The CDR3 runs to 16 residues. In DNA form, the CDR3 reads TGTGCCAGCAGTCGACAGGATCCCTACTCTGGAAACACCATATATTTT. It codes for CASSRQDPYSGNTIYF.

V gene TRBV7-9 combines with J gene TRBJ2-1; weak D call: TRBD2 (5 bases). CDR1 is SEHNR and CDR2 is FQNEAQ in the germline V gene (reference sequence). The CDR3 covers 13 residues. V was pared by 1 base and J by 10 bases, with 11 bases between. In nucleotides, the CDR3 is TGTGCCAGCAGCTTAGTGGTGCCGGGGGAGCAGTTCTTC. This encodes CASSLVVPGEQFF.

The chain links TRBV5-1 to TRBJ2-3, with TRBD1 matching over 9 bases. Trimming took 3 bases from V and 1 from J; bases not matched to a gene: 12. There are 18 residues in the CDR3. Germline loops: CDR1 SGHRS, CDR2 YFSETQ. CDR3 nucleotide sequence: TGCGCCAGCAGCTGGACAGGGGTATCGATGTCGGGCACAGATACGCAGTATTTT. Its translation is CASSWTGVSMSGTDTQYF.

The chain is built from TRBV7-9 and TRBJ2-7, with 7 bases that match TRBD1. CDR3 length: 15 amino acids. Germline-derived CDR1 and CDR2 are SEHNR and FQNEAQ (reference sequence). The V and J ends lost 4 bases and 2 bases, in that order; junction bases with no gene match: 8. The CDR3 DNA is TGTGCCAGCAGCTCGATAGGGGACAGAGCCTACGAGCAGTACTTC. It specifies CASSSIGDRAYEQYF.

The V gene is TRBV6-5, the J gene TRBJ2-1; no clear D gene. The CDR3 is made up of 13 amino acids. The V gene's germline CDR1 is MNHEY and CDR2 SVGAGI. V lost 2 bases to trimming and J lost 8 bases, with 10 bases between them. As DNA, the CDR3 is TGTGCCAGCAGTTACGAGGAGATGGATGAGCAGTTCTTC. As protein: CASSYEEMDEQFF.

This clone was observed a few times. The V gene is TRBV2, the J gene TRBJ1-2; a possible D gene is TRBD1 (6 bases). The ends were cut back, 9 bases at V and 5 bases at J, with 22 bases in the middle. CDR1 and CDR2 (germline): SNHLY, FYNNEI. The CDR3 consists of 15 residues. This CDR3 is CASGPGTPNLYGYTF. In DNA form, the CDR3 reads TGTGCCAGTGGCCCCGGGACACCAAACCTTTATGGCTACACCTTC.

The V call is TRBV27, the J call TRBJ2-5; D tentatively reads TRBD1 or TRBD2 (6 bases each). The CDR3 extends over 16 amino acids. Germline V gene data show CDR1 as MNHEY and CDR2 as SMNVEV (reference sequence). V lost 0 bases and J 7 bases, leaving 18 bases between the germline ends. CDR3 amino acids: CASSLSGGGSLGTQYF. The CDR3 coding sequence is TGTGCCAGCAGTTTATCAGGAGGGGGGTCTTTAGGGACCCAGTACTTC.

This clone was counted once. The chain joins TRBV5-1 to TRBJ2-6; D possibly corresponds to TRBD2 (5 bases). Trimming took 0 bases from V and 4 from J, leaving 11 bases between them. The germline gives CDR1 SGHRS, CDR2 YFSETQ. The CDR3 has 16 amino acids. The DNA of the CDR3 is TGCGCCAGCAGCTTGGCCCGAGGGCCCGGGGCCAACGTCCTGACTTTC. Its translation is CASSLARGPGANVLTF.

This clone was picked up a small number of times. V and J are TRBV28 and TRBJ1-6; 10 positions agree with TRBD1. The CDR3 consists of 14 residues. Trimming at V came to 3 bases and at J to 9 bases, leaving 2 bases not matched to a gene. Looked up from germline, CDR1 is MDHEN and CDR2 is SYDVKM. The CDR3 DNA reads as TGTGCCAGCAGTTTCCGGGACAGGGGTTCACCCCTCCACTTT. Translated, it gives CASSFRDRGSPLHF.

The genes are TRBV6-5 and TRBJ2-3, with D tentatively TRBD1 or TRBD2 (5 bases each). The germline V gene encodes CDR1 MNHEY and CDR2 SVGAGI. This CDR3 has 15 amino acids. V was trimmed by 6 bases and J by 5 bases, leaving 18 bases between them. CDR3 loop: CASRKGTSGEDTQYF. For the CDR3, the DNA is TGTGCCAGCAGAAAGGGGACCTCAGGAGAAGATACGCAGTATTTT.

V is TRBV6-5 and J is TRBJ2-7; no reliable D call. Germline V gives CDR1 MNHEY, CDR2 SVGAGI. Trimming stripped 0 bases from V and 6 bases from J, with 9 bases between. The CDR3 spans 13 residues. In DNA form, the CDR3 reads TGTGCCAGCAGTTACTCGTTAGTTCGCGAGCAGTACTTC. Its translation is CASSYSLVREQYF.

The chain is built from TRBV5-6 and TRBJ2-5; 7 positions agree with TRBD1. The CDR3 consists of 15 residues. The V gene's germline CDR1 is SGHDT and CDR2 YYEEEE. V shed 2 bases and J 5 bases; nucleotides not matched to a gene: 9. This chain's CDR3 is CASSFVETGLETQYF. Here the CDR3 DNA reads TGTGCCAGCAGCTTTGTTGAGACAGGGTTGGAGACCCAGTACTTC.